The 28 T cell receptor beta chains below were found in one sample sequenced in a study of cytomegalovirus exposure and HLA in healthy donors. The repertoire was sequenced with immunoSEQ multiplex PCR; TCRdb's copy has only in-frame clones and lacks some. The table includes approximately 220,000 clones, approximately 80% detected once. Sequences were obtained from PBMCs. Source of these receptors: a woman aged 30 to 39 in good health and CMV-seropositive.

V gene TRBV6-5 combines with J gene TRBJ2-7; D may be TRBD2 (5 bases). The CDR3 runs 15 residues. Trimming shortened V by 2 bases and J by 3 bases, and 14 bases separated the two germline ends. CDR1 is MNHEY, CDR2 SVGAGI, per germline. The CDR3 reads CASSYDPRGLYEQYF. For the CDR3, the DNA is TGTGCCAGCAGTTACGATCCTCGCGGGCTCTACGAGCAGTACTTC.

V usage is TRBV27 and J usage is TRBJ1-2; 9 nucleotides line up with TRBD1. Germline loops: CDR1 MNHEY, CDR2 SMNVEV (reference sequence). The CDR3 loop spans 13 amino acids. The trim removed 6 bases at V and 9 bases at J, leaving 8 bases unmatched. The CDR3 DNA follows: TGTGCCAGCAGCCAGAGACAGGGGGTTAGCTACACCTTC. It codes for CASSQRQGVSYTF.

The CDR3 reads CASSVDPVSVEQYF. CDR3 DNA: TGTGCCAGCAGCGTAGATCCGGTCTCTGTCGAGCAGTACTTC. The rearrangement joins TRBV9 to TRBJ2-7; unclear D gene. The germline V gene has CDR1 SGDLS and CDR2 YYNGEE. Trimming left V 0 bases short and J 6 bases short, with 13 bases between. This CDR3 comprises 14 residues.

The chain employs TRBV27 and TRBJ2-1; 13 bases line up with TRBD2. V dropped 6 bases and J dropped 5; count of bases not matched to a gene: 1. The CDR3 consists of 14 residues. Per germline, CDR1 MNHEY and CDR2 SMNVEV (reference sequence). The CDR3 loop reads CASRGLAGHNEQFF. The CDR3 DNA reads TGTGCCAGCAGGGGACTAGCGGGACACAATGAGCAGTTCTTC.

In this sample, this clone turned up many times. This chain links TRBV7-3 with TRBJ2-5, with D perhaps matching TRBD1 (6 bases). CDR3 size: 13 residues. Trimming removed 5 bases from V and 9 bases from J, with 16 bases in between. Germline CDR1 SGHTA, CDR2 FQGTGA. This CDR3 reads CASSDGQGSPQYF. For the CDR3, the DNA is TGTGCCAGCAGCGACGGGCAGGGGAGCCCCCAGTACTTC. Full variable domain (missing parts from reference TRBV7-3 and TRBJ2-5): GAGVSQTPSNKVTEKGKYVELRCDPISGHTALYWYRQSLGQGPEFLIYFQGTGAADDSGLPNDRFFAVRPEGSVSTLKIQRTERGDSAVYLCASSDGQGSPQYFGPGTRLLVL.

The chain combines TRBV10-1 with TRBJ2-7; TRBD2 is a possible D gene (6 bases). V shed 6 bases and J shed 7 bases, with 22 bases lying between them. The germline V gene has CDR1 WNHNN and CDR2 SYGVQD (reference sequence). This CDR3 has 15 amino acids. CDR3 nucleotides: TGCGCCAGCAGAAGGAACTGGGACTCGAGGAGGGAGCAGTACTTC. It translates to CASRRNWDSRREQYF.

The rearrangement links TRBV7-8 to TRBJ2-7, with 8 positions matching TRBD2. The V segment lost 1 base and the J segment 2 bases; nucleotides outside the gene matches: 13. The CDR3 covers 18 residues. Germline V gene lookup returns CDR1 SGHVS and CDR2 FQNEAQ. CDR3 in DNA: TGTGCCAGCAGCTTAGGACGCCAACTAGCGGAGATTGCCTACGAGCAGTACTTC. Translated, it gives CASSLGRQLAEIAYEQYF.

A few counts support this clone. The chain has TRBV7-2 and TRBJ2-1; 9 bases agree with TRBD2. There are 15 residues in the CDR3. Germline V gene sequence: CDR1 SGHTA, CDR2 FQGNSA. V lost 3 bases to trimming and J lost 4 bases; unmatched junction nucleotides: 4. DNA of the CDR3: TGTGCCAGCAGCTTTCTAGCGGGACCTTACAATGAGCAGTTCTTC. This sequence encodes CASSFLAGPYNEQFF. The full variable domain, rest sourced from reference TRBV7-2 and TRBJ2-1, is GAGVSQSPSNKVTEKGKDVELRCDPISGHTALYWYRQSLGQGLEFLIYFQGNSAPDKSGLPSDRFSAERTGGSVSTLTIQRTQQEDSAVYLCASSFLAGPYNEQFFGPGTRLTVL.

CDR3 nucleotide sequence: TGTGCCAGCAGTTCCCGTATTGAGCAGTTCTTC. It yields the protein CASSSRIEQFF. V and J are TRBV6-5 and TRBJ2-1, with no clear D. Germline V gene lookup returns CDR1 MNHEY and CDR2 SVGAGI. The ends were cut back, 4 bases at V and 9 bases at J, with 7 bases in the middle. CDR3 length: 11 residues.

The V gene is TRBV5-1, the J gene TRBJ1-2; D is ambiguous. The V gene's germline CDR1 is SGHRS and CDR2 YFSETQ. This CDR3 is 13 amino acids long. V was trimmed by 0 bases and J by 2 bases, leaving 5 bases between them. The CDR3 loop reads CASSLDENYGYTF. In DNA, the CDR3 is TGCGCCAGCAGCTTGGACGAAAACTATGGCTACACCTTC.

The chain links TRBV27 to TRBJ2-1; 8 positions agree with TRBD2. V gave up 5 bases and J gave up 8 bases; unmatched junction bases: 14. From germline, CDR1 is MNHEY and CDR2 SMNVEV (reference sequence). This CDR3 contains 16 residues. The CDR3 DNA is TGTGCCAGCAGTCCGTATCCGGGAGGGCCCGTCGATGAGCAGTTCTTC. This gives the protein CASSPYPGGPVDEQFF.

The chain uses TRBV6-1 and TRBJ2-3, with D possibly being TRBD1 or TRBD2 (5 bases each). Germline loops: CDR1 MNHNS, CDR2 SASEGT. The length of the CDR3 is 13 residues. The ends were cut back, 8 bases at V and 7 bases at J, with 16 bases in the middle. In DNA, the CDR3 is TGTGCCAGCTCCCGGGACCGTCAAAATACGCAGTATTTT. Amino acid sequence: CASSRDRQNTQYF.

The V gene is TRBV11-3, the J gene TRBJ2-1, with 11 positions matching TRBD2. Trimming removed 5 bases from V and 4 bases from J; junction bases left unmatched: 7. The CDR3 extends over 16 amino acids. Germline values: CDR1 SGHNT, CDR2 YENEEA. The CDR3 nucleotides are TGTGCCAGCAGCCCCTATGGGACTAGCGGATACAATGAGCAGTTCTTC. It yields the protein CASSPYGTSGYNEQFF.

The chain links TRBV5-1 to TRBJ2-1, with D possibly called TRBD1 or TRBD2 (6 bases each). V shed 2 bases and J shed 4 bases, with 10 bases lying between them. The CDR3 runs to 14 residues. Germline CDR1 is SGHRS and CDR2 is YFSETQ. CDR3 sequence (DNA): TGCGCCAGCAGCTTAGGAGGGGGGTACAATGAGCAGTTCTTC. This sequence encodes CASSLGGGYNEQFF. The full variable domain, its missing parts supplied by reference TRBV5-1 and TRBJ2-1, is KAGVTQTPRYLIKTRGQQVTLSCSPISGHRSVSWYQQTPGQGLQFLFEYFSETQRNKGNFPGRFSGRQFSNSRSEMNVSTLELGDSALYLCASSLGGGYNEQFFGPGTRLTVL.

The gene calls are TRBV2 and TRBJ2-1; D perhaps matches TRBD2 (6 bases). The germline V gene encodes CDR1 SNHLY and CDR2 FYNNEI. V was trimmed by 6 bases and J by 7 bases, leaving 22 bases between them. The CDR3 is made up of 16 amino acids. The CDR3 DNA follows: TGTGCCAGCAGGGGATCCTGGGACTGGGGCGGGAATGAGCAGTTCTTC. Its translation is CASRGSWDWGGNEQFF. Looking up the rest from reference TRBV2 and TRBJ2-1 gives the full variable domain: EPEVTQTPSHQVTQMGQEVILRCVPISNHLYFYWYRQILGQKVEFLVSFYNNEISEKSEIFDDQFSVERPDGSNFTLKIRSTKLEDSAMYFCASRGSWDWGGNEQFFGPGTRLTVL.

This rearrangement joins TRBV27 to TRBJ2-1; 8 bases fit TRBD2. Germline CDR1 is MNHEY and CDR2 is SMNVEV (reference sequence). J was trimmed by 0 bases and V by 5 bases; bases with no gene match: 15. This CDR3 has 19 residues. The CDR3 here is CASSTVGAGGLGSYNEQFF. The CDR3 DNA is TGTGCCAGCAGTACCGTAGGGGCGGGAGGCCTAGGCTCCTACAATGAGCAGTTCTTC.

This chain uses TRBV30 with TRBJ2-7; D is ambiguous. The V and J ends lost 0 bases and 6 bases respectively, with 15 bases between them. Germline CDR1 GTSNPN, CDR2 SVGIG (reference sequence). The CDR3 is 14 residues long. CDR3 coding DNA: TGTGCCTGGAGTGTTAGGTCCCTCGCCCCCGAGCAGTACTTC. It encodes CAWSVRSLAPEQYF.

The chain joins TRBV28 to TRBJ2-1; TRBD1 might be the D (8 bases). This CDR3 contains 20 residues. V was pared by 5 bases and J by 4 bases, with 30 bases between. Germline assignment: CDR1 MDHEN and CDR2 SYDVKM. CDR3 sequence (DNA): TGTGCCAGCAGTACTCCCTTTATTCGATATGAGCGGGACAGGTACAATGAGCAGTTCTTC. It is translated as CASSTPFIRYERDRYNEQFF.

J is TRBJ2-7 and V is TRBV5-1, with TRBD2 matching 7 bases. The junction had 3 bases not matched to a gene; V was cut back by 0 bases and J by 6 bases. Germline CDR1 reads SGHRS; CDR2 reads YFSETQ. The CDR3 contains 13 residues. DNA for the CDR3: TGCGCCAGCAGCTTGGTGGAGCGGGGCGAGCAGTACTTC. Amino acid sequence: CASSLVERGEQYF. Complete variable domain (other parts from reference TRBV5-1 and TRBJ2-7): KAGVTQTPRYLIKTRGQQVTLSCSPISGHRSVSWYQQTPGQGLQFLFEYFSETQRNKGNFPGRFSGRQFSNSRSEMNVSTLELGDSALYLCASSLVERGEQYFGPGTRLTVT.

V usage is TRBV30 and J usage is TRBJ1-1; the D gene is possibly TRBD1 (6 bases). The V gene lost 0 bases and the J gene lost 6 bases, with 11 bases spanning the gap. The CDR3 contains 13 residues. Germline-derived CDR1 and CDR2 are GTSNPN and SVGIG (reference sequence). The CDR3 region is CAWSVGGMAEAFF. CDR3 in DNA: TGTGCCTGGAGTGTAGGGGGTATGGCTGAAGCTTTCTTT.

This clone was seen more than once but under ten times. The V call is TRBV2, the J call TRBJ2-3, with 8 bases matching TRBD2. The CDR3 contains 15 residues. The junction had 8 bases not matched to a gene; V was cut back by 7 bases and J by 2 bases. In germline, CDR1 is SNHLY, CDR2 FYNNEI. The CDR3 spells CASITLAAPTDTQYF. The CDR3 DNA follows: TGTGCCAGCATCACACTAGCGGCCCCCACAGATACGCAGTATTTT.

This chain joins TRBV27 and TRBJ2-5; perhaps TRBD1 as D (6 bases). CDR3 length: 13 residues. Trimming removed 8 bases at V and 2 bases at J, with 12 bases between. Looked up from germline, CDR1 is MNHEY and CDR2 is SMNVEV (reference sequence). The CDR3 DNA follows: TGTGCCAGCTCCGGACAGATACAAGAGACCCAGTACTTC. Protein sequence: CASSGQIQETQYF.

The chain couples TRBV28 to TRBJ2-7; 9 bases are a match to TRBD2. The junction had 12 bases not matched to a gene; V was cut back by 5 bases and J by 4 bases. Germline V gene sequence: CDR1 MDHEN, CDR2 SYDVKM. This CDR3 comprises 16 residues. The CDR3 DNA follows: TGTGCCAGCAGTCCCATCCGACTAGCGGATGGATACGAGCAGTACTTC. Protein: CASSPIRLADGYEQYF.

The V and J genes are TRBV10-3 and TRBJ2-3; no reliable D call. The CDR3 contains 12 residues. Trimming stripped 5 bases from V and 6 bases from J, with 9 bases between. The V gene's germline CDR1 is ENHRY and CDR2 SYGVKD. The CDR3 reads CAISPSFDTQYF. CDR3 sequence (DNA): TGTGCCATCAGTCCGAGTTTTGATACGCAGTATTTT.

The chain links TRBV9 to TRBJ1-2; D gene unclear. CDR3 length equals 14 residues. CDR1 and CDR2 (germline): SGDLS, YYNGEE. V lost 3 bases to trimming and J lost 4 bases, with 13 bases between them. Written as DNA, the CDR3 is TGTGCCAGCAGCGGCTCAGCAGGCCTCTATGGCTACACCTTC. It specifies CASSGSAGLYGYTF.

The rearrangement uses TRBV27 and TRBJ1-1; no clear D gene. CDR3 length equals 16 residues. From germline, CDR1 is MNHEY and CDR2 SMNVEV (reference sequence). V was shortened by 3 bases and J by 2 bases, with 16 bases between the two germline ends. This chain's CDR3 is CASSLSRGRLNTEAFF. CDR3 coding DNA: TGTGCCAGCAGTTTGTCCCGCGGGAGACTAAACACTGAAGCTTTCTTT.

V and J are TRBV5-1 and TRBJ2-5; maybe TRBD2 (6 bases). CDR1 is SGHRS, CDR2 YFSETQ, per germline. There are 18 residues in the CDR3. V gave up 0 bases and J gave up 3 bases, with 21 bases separating them. CDR3 DNA sequence: TGCGCCAGCAGCTTGGGGTTCGGCGGGATCGGAGAAAAAGAGACCCAGTACTTC. It is translated as CASSLGFGGIGEKETQYF.

The chain links TRBV27 to TRBJ1-3; maybe TRBD1 (6 bases). The germline V gene has CDR1 MNHEY and CDR2 SMNVEV (reference sequence). V was trimmed by 2 bases and J by 7 bases, leaving 9 bases between them. The CDR3 is 13 amino acids. The DNA of the CDR3 is TGTGCCAGCAGTTTAAACACAGGGAACACCATATATTTT. This translates into CASSLNTGNTIYF.